This TCR beta chain came from a study of monozygotic twins with inflammatory bowel disease. TCRdb processed the 5' RACE reads again and assigns one entry to each CDR3 protein, with no DNA. The sample includes a few hundred thousand distinct CDR3 sequences. With regard to this clonotype: Its antigen is still unknown.

Germline CDR1 reads LGHNA; CDR2 reads YSLEER. This CDR3 has 18 amino acids. General study findings and limits: Diversity of TCRbeta measured by inverse Simpson was lower in IBD patients than in healthy co-twins. Discordant twins had repertoire similarity that did not differ from that of concordant twins, possibly from limited power.

This receptor was identified in a human donor with ulcerative colitis or Crohn's disease, or a healthy co-twin of an affected twin (not recorded which). Sequenced sample: blood. The rearrangement joins TRBV4-3 to TRBJ2-6; TCRdb lists TRBD1, though no DNA is available to test this call. The CDR3 loop reads CASSHRTALSPGANVLTF.